These 20 T cell receptor beta chains share one sample of origin, sequenced in a study of blood T cell repertoires in COVID-19. Libraries were prepared by immunoSEQ multiplex PCR; TCRdb keeps only in-frame clonotypes and omits some of them. In the table there are about 70,000 clones, around 83% of which are singletons. What was sequenced was peripheral blood. Receptors originate from a woman of 80 years or more with acute or convalescent COVID-19.

The chain links TRBV19 to TRBJ1-2; the match to TRBD1 covers 7 bases. CDR3 size: 13 residues. The germline V gene has CDR1 LNHDA and CDR2 SQIVND (reference sequence). V lost 2 bases to trimming and J lost 3 bases; unmatched junction nucleotides: 0. CDR3 loop: CASSIQGDYGYTF. The CDR3 DNA follows: TGTGCCAGTAGTATACAGGGGGACTATGGCTACACCTTC.

This chain links TRBV7-8 with TRBJ2-5, with 7 bases identical to TRBD1. The trim removed 4 bases at V and 7 bases at J, leaving 12 bases unmatched. The CDR3 consists of 15 residues. Germline V lookup: CDR1 SGHVS, CDR2 FQNEAQ. CDR3 residues: CASSSLGGQLGTQYF. CDR3 nucleotide sequence: TGTGCCAGCAGCTCTTTAGGGGGACAGTTGGGGACCCAGTACTTC.

This rearrangement joins TRBV2 to TRBJ1-4; a weak D match, TRBD1 (5 bases). Germline-derived CDR1 and CDR2 are SNHLY and FYNNEI. CDR3 size: 13 residues. Trimming cost V 3 bases and J 7 bases, with 9 bases left between them. CDR3 in amino acids: CASSDGGTEKLFF. CDR3 coding DNA: TGTGCCAGCAGTGACGGGGGGACTGAAAAACTGTTTTTT.

The genes are TRBV3-1 (or the pseudogene TRBV3-2) and TRBJ2-3; D gene unclear. The ends were cut back, 6 bases at V and 0 bases at J, with 7 bases in the middle. From germline, CDR1 is LGHDT and CDR2 YNNKEL (reference sequence). The CDR3 covers 13 residues. CDR3 sequence (DNA): TGTGCCAGCAGAGGCGGTAGCACAGATACGCAGTATTTT. This encodes CASRGGSTDTQYF.

This chain links TRBV23-1 with TRBJ2-1, with 7 bases that match TRBD2. TRBV23-1 is flagged as an ORF with uncertain function. The CDR3 is made up of 17 amino acids. V lost 6 bases, J lost 8 bases, and 19 bases stayed unmatched. The DNA of the CDR3 is TGCGCCAGCAGCCAAGTACAGTCCAGCGGGACTGAGGATGAGCAGTTCTTC. It codes for CASSQVQSSGTEDEQFF.

J is TRBJ2-7 and V is TRBV20-1, with TRBD1 as a possible D gene (6 bases). The germline CDR1 and CDR2 sequences are DFQATT and SNEGSKA (reference sequence). V was trimmed by 6 bases and J by 3 bases, leaving 9 bases between them. The CDR3 sequence is 11 residues long. CDR3 protein: CSAQTGYEQYF. The DNA of the CDR3 is TGCAGTGCCCAGACAGGCTACGAGCAGTACTTC.

V usage is TRBV10-1 and J usage is TRBJ2-1; the match to TRBD2 covers 13 bases. The CDR3 has 15 amino acids. The V gene end was trimmed by 1 base and the J gene end by 7 bases; junction bases not matched to a gene: 1. Germline CDR1 and CDR2: WNHNN and SYGVQD (reference sequence). The CDR3 DNA follows: TGCGCCAGCAGTGAGTTACTAGCGGGGGGGAATGAGCAGTTCTTC. Translating it yields CASSELLAGGNEQFF.

In its sample, this clone was seen a few times. J is TRBJ2-7 and V is TRBV6-4; a weak D match, TRBD2 (5 bases). Germline V lookup: CDR1 MRHNA, CDR2 SNTAGT. V lost 3 bases and J 3 bases, leaving 12 bases between the germline ends. This CDR3 is 14 amino acids long. The CDR3 spells CASSEDAGSYEQYF. The CDR3 region has the DNA TGTGCCAGCAGTGAAGACGCTGGGAGCTACGAGCAGTACTTC.

The rearrangement links TRBV3-1 (or the pseudogene TRBV3-2) to TRBJ1-6, with D perhaps TRBD1 (5 bases). The CDR3 consists of 15 residues. Trimming took 2 bases from V and 6 from J, leaving 11 bases between them. Germline lookup yields CDR1 LGHDT and CDR2 YNNKEL (reference sequence). The CDR3 sequence is CASSQIDSSNSPLHF. The CDR3 coding sequence is TGTGCCAGCAGCCAAATAGACAGTAGTAATTCACCCCTCCACTTT.

The chain links TRBV7-8 to TRBJ1-2; 7 bases map to TRBD1. V gave up 0 bases and J gave up 4 bases; unmatched junction bases: 8. CDR3 size: 16 residues. Germline V CDR1 and CDR2: SGHVS, FQNEAQ. The CDR3 loop reads CASSLARDRETYGYTF. The CDR3 bases are TGTGCCAGCAGCTTAGCCCGGGACAGAGAAACCTATGGCTACACCTTC.

The CDR3: CASSLQGQNYGYTF. In DNA form, the CDR3 reads TGTGCCAGCTCACTCCAAGGACAGAACTATGGCTACACCTTC. The chain couples TRBV18 to TRBJ1-2; TRBD1 might be the D (6 bases). The V gene's germline CDR1 is KGHSH and CDR2 LQKENI. V shed 4 bases and J shed 2 bases, with 11 bases lying between them. CDR3 length: 14 amino acids.

This clone was observed many times. The rearrangement uses TRBV5-1 and TRBJ2-1, with TRBD2 matching over 10 bases. The germline V gene encodes CDR1 SGHRS and CDR2 YFSETQ. This CDR3 spans 16 amino acids. V dropped 6 bases and J dropped 4; count of bases not matched to a gene: 10. CDR3 nucleotides: TGCGCCAGCACCTCCCCCGGGACTAGCGAGTACAATGAGCAGTTCTTC. Translated: CASTSPGTSEYNEQFF.

The rearrangement joins TRBV7-2 to TRBJ2-1; 9 bases are a match to TRBD1. The CDR3 has 14 amino acids. Germline V gene lookup returns CDR1 SGHTA and CDR2 FQGNSA. After removal of 5 bases from V and 5 bases from J, the junction contained 4 bases not matched to a gene. The CDR3 loop reads CASSTGTGNNEQFF. CDR3 coding DNA: TGTGCCAGCAGCACCGGGACAGGGAACAATGAGCAGTTCTTC.

The chain couples TRBV4-1 to TRBJ2-2; 7 bases are shared with TRBD1. The CDR3 runs 19 residues. Germline V CDR1 and CDR2: MGHRA, YSYEKL. V trimming: 3 bases; J trimming: 0 bases; junction bases outside the gene matches: 13. The CDR3 nucleotides are TGCGCCAGCAGCCAGCTCCTGCCCCGGACAGGTACGAACACCGGGGAGCTGTTTTTT. It codes for CASSQLLPRTGTNTGELFF.

V and J are TRBV18 and TRBJ2-7; D unresolved. Germline CDR1 reads KGHSH; CDR2 reads LQKENI. Trimming removed 0 bases from V and 7 bases from J, with 7 bases in between. The CDR3 length is 12 residues. CDR3 region: CASSPPAREQYF. The CDR3 nucleotides are TGTGCCAGCTCACCACCGGCTAGGGAGCAGTACTTC.

This clone was found once. The chain employs TRBV18 and TRBJ2-1; 10 bases align to TRBD2. The CDR3 totals 15 residues. Looked up from germline, CDR1 is KGHSH and CDR2 is LQKENI. V lost 3 bases, J lost 9 bases, and 8 bases stayed unmatched. The CDR3 reads CASSPSSSGGLEQFF. The CDR3 coding sequence is TGTGCCAGCTCACCTTCTTCTAGCGGGGGACTTGAGCAGTTCTTC.

V usage is TRBV2 and J usage is TRBJ1-6, with 12 bases identical to TRBD1. The germline V gene encodes CDR1 SNHLY and CDR2 FYNNEI. The CDR3 consists of 15 residues. Unmatched junction bases numbered 5, after V lost 8 bases and J lost 6 bases. CDR3 DNA: TGTGCCAGCCCGGGACAGGGGGCGATTAATTCACCCCTCCACTTT. It specifies CASPGQGAINSPLHF. Combining the CDR3 with reference TRBV2 and TRBJ1-6 gives the whole variable domain EPEVTQTPSHQVTQMGQEVILRCVPISNHLYFYWYRQILGQKVEFLVSFYNNEISEKSEIFDDQFSVERPDGSNFTLKIRSTKLEDSAMYFCASPGQGAINSPLHFGNGTRLTVT.

CDR3 sequence reads: CASSQPSSGGGKRKYNEQFF. CDR3 DNA sequence: TGCGCCAGCAGCCAACCGTCTAGCGGGGGGGGCAAACGAAAGTACAATGAGCAGTTCTTC. The V and J genes are TRBV4-1 and TRBJ2-1, with TRBD2 matching over 12 bases. CDR3 length: 20 amino acids. Per germline, CDR1 MGHRA and CDR2 YSYEKL. Trimming at V came to 2 bases and at J to 4 bases, leaving 15 bases not matched to a gene.

This clone appeared a few times. V is TRBV30 and J is TRBJ2-7; D is unclear. Deletions cut 8 bases from V and 0 bases from J, with 20 bases between. Germline-derived CDR1 and CDR2 are GTSNPN and SVGIG (reference sequence). This CDR3 is built from 15 residues. The CDR3 region is CALVKSQYISYEQYF. The CDR3 coding sequence is TGTGCCCTGGTAAAATCCCAATACATCTCCTACGAGCAGTACTTC.

The chain joins TRBV6-2 or TRBV6-3 to TRBJ2-7; 11 bases agree with TRBD2. CDR3 length: 15 amino acids. Germline CDR1 MNHEY, CDR2 SVGEGT. V shed 6 bases and J 7 bases; nucleotides not matched to a gene: 11. The CDR3 spells CASRPRLAGSWEQYF. The DNA of the CDR3 is TGTGCCAGCAGGCCTCGACTAGCGGGGTCGTGGGAGCAGTACTTC.